This T cell receptor beta chain was recorded in a study of CD8 T cells in Susac syndrome (dated by TCRdb to between 2017 and 2020). For context, the study as a whole: Among the Susac syndrome patients who were sequenced, clinically active disease was present in five or six and clinical remission was observed in fewer than 10. At blood withdrawal, Susac syndrome patients were either therapy-naive, taking corticosteroids (in some cases with IVIg as well), or taking IVIg alone. The study used repertoire sequencing to test whether antigen drove CD8+ T cell activation and differentiation in Susac syndrome. General conclusions and limits of the study: No clonal expansion was detected in the CD4+ T cell repertoire of Susac syndrome patients. The number of individuals in the TCR sequencing and HLA analysis was recognized as being relatively small.

Peripheral blood CD8+ and CD4+ T cells from healthy donors, Susac syndrome patients and multiple sclerosis patients were profiled using high-throughput TCR beta sequencing. The Susac syndrome patients fulfilled recently defined diagnostic criteria for either definite or probable disease. Bulk CD8+ and CD4+ T cells were purified by magnetic negative isolation, while CD8+ TEMRA cells were enriched using FACS. Blood was collected in EDTA tubes and processed within 24 hours, with PBMCs isolated through density gradient centrifugation. PBMCs intended for TCR sequencing were frozen in liquid nitrogen and were later thawed in a 37 degrees C water bath. The sorted or isolated CD4+, CD8+ and CD8+ TEMRA cells reached a purity of at least 90%. This clonotype was observed a single time. It lacks a known antigen. One base away there is no much larger clone; base qualities are not given. One read is thin evidence.

From the germline V gene, CDR1 is SGHRS and CDR2 is YFSETQ. The CDR3 numbers 12 residues from cysteine through phenylalanine. This entry keeps only the CDR3 DNA: 36 bases, framed from base 1. V is cut by 0 bases and J by 2 bases, and the space between the germline ends is 2 bases. RNA was extracted with the RNeasy kit and roughly 0.45 to 1 ug was reverse transcribed using random hexamers. The immunoSEQ multiplex PCR assay, which covers 54 Vbeta and 13 Jbeta segments, was used to amplify TCR beta CDR3 regions. PCR amplification bias was corrected using a synthetic template baseline for primer optimization and computational correction. The original pipeline was this. Reads were annotated to V, D and J genes according to IMGT and were analyzed with immunoSEQ Analyzer, with only productive sequences retained. Clonality was calculated as one minus the Shannon entropy normalized by log2 of the number of productive unique sequences. Public and private clones were assessed among the 100 most prevalent clones of each patient and control. Clones were defined as Susac-specific when absent from the healthy and MS cohorts, from about a thousand published viral clones and from other ImmuneACCESS disease sequences. Using fastp trimming at Q25 and MiXCR clonotype assembly, TCRdb reanalyzed the public sequencing data and kept in-frame beta chains. Rows matching on CDR3 protein sequence are summarized as one entry with the most common DNA and genes. The V and J calls come from TCRdb's annotation, not from the publication. In this sample the table shows some 180,000 distinct CDR3 sequences, just under 95% of which occur a single time. The ten largest clones capture 0.085% to 0.1% of the sample.

The chain links TRBV5-1 with TRBJ2-5; no D segment can be confidently identified. The sequence came from a human donor with Susac syndrome. The specimen was CD4+ T cells from PBMCs. The CDR3 region: CASSLVQETQYF. The DNA sequence reads TGCGCCAGCAGCTTGGTTCAAGAGACCCAGTACTTC.